This T cell receptor beta chain was sequenced for a study of response to subunit inactivated influenza vaccine. TCRdb analysed the RT-PCR reads with MiXCR anew, one entry per CDR3 protein. This sample has about 500,000 distinct CDR3 sequences, with about 15% found just once. Concerning this clonotype itself: The antigen is not known.

Germline loops: CDR1 LGHNA, CDR2 YNFKEQ. Trimming took 1 base from V and 3 from J, leaving 13 bases between them. The CDR3 is made up of 16 amino acids. Study-wide points: The authors suggested that few new T cells are recruited per seasonal influenza vaccination.

The TCR originated in a man aged 50 to 75 who received an inactivated influenza vaccine. The chain carries TRBV4-2 and TRBJ2-1; D may be TRBD1 (6 bases). The source was CD4+ T cells sorted from PBMCs, collected less than 30 months after vaccination. CDR3 in DNA: TGTGCCAGCAGCCAAGGGGAGCAACAGGGCTACAATGAGCAGTTCTTC. It translates to CASSQGEQQGYNEQFF.